A selection of T cell receptor beta chains follows, all from one sample in a study of OX40 agonist ivuxolimab in advanced cancers. Using immunoSEQ multiplex PCR, the repertoire was profiled, and TCRdb retains in-frame clones only, with some absent. The profile covers just over 90,000 clones, with around nine tenths appearing a single time and about 0.73% taken by the ten largest. Here the sequenced sample was CD4+ or CD8+ T cells sorted from blood, taken in a trial of the OX40 agonist ivuxolimab. Receptors originate from an adult with an advanced solid tumor such as melanoma, head and neck, liver or kidney cancer. CDR3s include the opening cysteine and the closing phenylalanine or tryptophan.

V	J	CDR3
TRBV6-1	TRBJ2-4	CASSALGLARITQYF
TRBV19	TRBJ1-5	CASSLGQQPQHF
TRBV11-3	TRBJ2-5	CASSLGGDSQETQYF
TRBV12-5	TRBJ2-1	CASVGTNEQFF
TRBV4-3	.	CASSQDVAVPYEQYF
TRBV6-5	TRBJ2-7	CASSYTRSEQYF
TRBV7-2	TRBJ2-3	CASSLAADTQYF
TRBV11-3	TRBJ1-4	CASSLGIQALDEKLFF
TRBV2	TRBJ2-3	CASSRDQGALTDTQYF
TRBV5-1	TRBJ1-1	CASRPGTANTEAFF
TRBV6-5	TRBJ2-2	CASSRGHRGGGELFF
TRBV29-1	TRBJ2-7	CSVGGELYEQYF
TRBV28	TRBJ1-2	CASEGLLRGYGYTF
TRBV10-3	TRBJ2-7	CAISESLRGGRQYF
TRBV7-8	TRBJ1-1	CASREMGGSDTEAFF
TRBV5-1	TRBJ1-2	CASSLDPGGEGYGYTF
TRBV19	TRBJ2-5	CASSDQGEETQYF
TRBV27	TRBJ1-2	CASSLSAPNYGYTF
TRBV19	TRBJ2-6	CASTLQGSGANVLTF
TRBV5-4	TRBJ2-7	CASSLRVGDSSYEQYF
TRBV6-5	TRBJ2-7	CASSFSGVSYEQYF
TRBV7-2	TRBJ1-5	CASSLDYSNQPQHF